The present T cell receptor (beta chain) was sequenced within a study of cytomegalovirus exposure and HLA in healthy donors. The PCR contained 60 Vbeta and 13 Jbeta primers. Sequencing was performed with immunoSEQ multiplex PCR; in TCRdb, only in-frame clones are kept and a portion is missing. The data show 150,000 to 200,000 clones, 65% to 85% seen once. Points from the study as a whole: A later look showed TCR association rates differing by HLA locus, highest for DRB1 and lowest for HLA-C.

Note on this clone: What it binds is not known.

The V gene's germline CDR1 is SGHRS and CDR2 YFSETQ. V trimming: 0 bases; J trimming: 0 bases; junction bases outside the gene matches: 3. This CDR3 region has 16 residues. The chain links TRBV5-1 to TRBJ2-7; 10 bases are a match to TRBD2. The origin of this receptor is a male donor in good health and CMV-seropositive. Sequenced: PBMCs. The DNA of the CDR3 is TGCGCCAGCAGCTTGGGGAGCGGGAGGGCCTCCTACGAGCAGTACTTC. Encoded protein: CASSLGSGRASYEQYF.